The entry that follows covers one T cell receptor (beta chain) sequence. Its antigen is as yet unknown. The data were obtained in a study of cytomegalovirus exposure and HLA in healthy donors. The wider study: Genotyping showed 70% to 90% of 398 donors falling in the Caucasian-associated ancestry cluster. Overall study results and limits: The authors later found HLA-associated TCR beta chains more clonally expanded than equally common others.

V lost 6 bases to trimming and J lost 4 bases, with 13 bases between them. CDR3 length equals 12 residues. CDR1 and CDR2 (germline): SQVTM, ANQGSEA. It was with 60 Vbeta and 13 Jbeta primers that the PCR ran. Original processing notes: The authors later counted 65 million to 90 million unique TCR beta chains, some 10 million of them shared. The assay was immunoSEQ multiplex PCR, and TCRdb's table has in-frame clones only and misses some. D and trimming were read from the DNA, whereas the V and J calls and clone size are those reported in that table. The sample contains 150,000 to 200,000 clones, approximately 79% of which appear only once.

The clonotype comes from a woman aged 25 to 39 in good health and CMV-seropositive. The rearrangement joins TRBV29-1 to TRBJ2-7; D gene uncertain. Sequencing input: PBMCs. The CDR3 loop is CSVSYLTYEQYF. As DNA, the CDR3 is TGCAGCGTATCCTATCTGACTTACGAGCAGTACTTC.